The 14 T cell receptor beta chains below were found in one sample sequenced in a study of immune evolution from preneoplasia to lung adenocarcinoma. TCRdb keeps only in-frame clones here, not all; method: immunoSEQ multiplex PCR. Here the sample spans fewer than 12,000 clones, 75% to 85% being singletons. The sample was FFPE minimally invasive lung adenocarcinoma tissue. The receptors derive from a person aged 70 to 85 with lung adenocarcinoma.

This sequence joins TRBV19 and TRBJ2-1; TRBD2 matches 16 bases. The V gene's germline CDR1 is LNHDA and CDR2 SQIVND (reference sequence). Unmatched junction bases numbered 8, after V lost 3 bases and J lost 15 bases. The CDR3 runs to 15 residues. The chain's CDR3 is CASSMGTSGREITFF. CDR3 in DNA: TGTGCCAGTAGTATGGGGACTAGCGGGAGGGAAATTACGTTCTTC. The whole variable domain, remainder taken from reference TRBV19 and TRBJ2-1, is DGGITQSPKYLFRKEGQNVTLSCEQNLNHDAMYWYRQDPGQGLRLIYYSQIVNDFQKGDIAEGYSVSREKKESFPLTVTSAQKNPTAFYLCASSMGTSGREITFFGPGTRLTVL.

The genes are TRBV5-1 and TRBJ2-7, with no clear D. The V gene's germline CDR1 is SGHRS and CDR2 YFSETQ. The CDR3 length is 13 residues. Trimming left V 5 bases short and J 3 bases short, with 12 bases between. CDR3 residues: CASSSGPFYEQYF. As DNA, the CDR3 is TGCGCCAGCAGTTCCGGGCCGTTCTACGAGCAGTACTTC.

The chain links TRBV5-1 to TRBJ2-1; D is undetermined. V was cut by 6 bases and J by 7 bases, with 14 bases left in between. This CDR3 contains 13 residues. Germline V CDR1 and CDR2: SGHRS, YFSETQ. The CDR3 region is CASTPRAGNEQFF. DNA for the CDR3: TGCGCCAGCACCCCCCGAGCAGGAAATGAGCAGTTCTTC.

V usage is TRBV11-2 and J usage is TRBJ2-2; D remains ambiguous. V lost 2 bases and J 4 bases, leaving 20 bases between the germline ends. This CDR3 contains 18 residues. Germline V gene data show CDR1 as SGHAT and CDR2 as FQNNGV. CDR3 sequence (DNA): TGTGCCAGCAGCTTAAAAAGATTGTCTGTAGGGTCCACCGGGGAGCTGTTTTTT. The encoded protein is CASSLKRLSVGSTGELFF.

The V call is TRBV5-5, the J call TRBJ1-5, with D possibly TRBD1 on 6 matching bases. The CDR3 is 15 residues long. The V end was cut by 0 bases, the J end by 5 bases, with 12 bases between. Germline assignment: CDR1 SGHKS and CDR2 YYEKEE (reference sequence). CDR3 nucleotide sequence: TGTGCCAGCAGCTTGGGATTACAGGGTCATCAGCCCCAGCATTTT. It codes for CASSLGLQGHQPQHF.

This chain uses TRBV11-3 with TRBJ2-7, with a possible D match to TRBD1 (6 bases). The CDR3 extends over 13 amino acids. V was clipped by 5 bases and J by 1 base, with 9 bases between them. Germline V lookup: CDR1 SGHNT, CDR2 YENEEA. Here the CDR3 DNA reads TGTGCCAGCAGCACACAGGGTTCCTACGAGCAGTACTTC. It codes for CASSTQGSYEQYF.

The chain's CDR3 is CSARTGGEQYF. DNA for the CDR3: TGCAGTGCTAGGACGGGGGGCGAGCAGTACTTC. The gene calls are TRBV20-1 and TRBJ2-7; TRBD2 agrees at 7 bases. V dropped 3 bases and J dropped 6; count of bases not matched to a gene: 2. Per germline, CDR1 DFQATT and CDR2 SNEGSKA (reference sequence). This CDR3 has 11 residues.

Points on this clone: Distinct nucleotide sequences in the sample also encode this CDR3. The chain couples TRBV4-1 to TRBJ1-6; D not resolved. V was clipped by 0 bases and J by 4 bases, with 10 bases between them. From germline, CDR1 is MGHRA and CDR2 YSYEKL. The CDR3 consists of 16 residues. The CDR3 nucleotides read TGCGCCAGCAGCCAAGACCCCACGGCTTATAATTCACCCCTCCACTTT. The encoded protein is CASSQDPTAYNSPLHF.

V usage is TRBV9 and J usage is TRBJ2-2; possible D gene TRBD1, 6 bases. The CDR3 is 13 residues long. V lost 7 bases and J 7 bases, leaving 14 bases between the germline ends. Germline V gene data show CDR1 as SGDLS and CDR2 as YYNGEE. CDR3 sequence (DNA): TGTGCCAGCCAGACAGGCGTGGGCGGGGAGCTGTTTTTT. Its protein product is CASQTGVGGELFF.

The chain employs TRBV5-4 and TRBJ2-1; no reliable D call. Trimming shortened V by 2 bases and J by 5 bases, and 8 bases separated the two germline ends. Germline CDR1 and CDR2: SGHNT and YYREEE (reference sequence). This CDR3 region has 13 residues. This CDR3 is CASSFERDNEQFF. The CDR3 DNA reads TGTGCCAGCAGCTTTGAACGAGACAATGAGCAGTTCTTC.

V gene TRBV6-1 combines with J gene TRBJ2-7; 8 bases agree with TRBD1. The germline gives CDR1 MNHNS, CDR2 SASEGT. J gave up 0 bases and V 5 bases, and 6 bases lay outside the gene matches. The CDR3 length is 15 residues. In DNA, the CDR3 is TGTGCCAGCAGTCTGGGGACAGGATCCTCCTACGAGCAGTACTTC. Translating it yields CASSLGTGSSYEQYF.

V and J are TRBV19 and TRBJ2-5; D perhaps matches TRBD1 (5 bases). The CDR3 sequence is 13 residues long. Germline CDR1 reads LNHDA; CDR2 reads SQIVND (reference sequence). V lost 6 bases and J lost 5, with 13 bases in between. In DNA, the CDR3 is TGTGCCAGTAGAAGGGGTATGAAGGAGACCCAGTACTTC. Translated, it gives CASRRGMKETQYF.

This chain uses TRBV7-2 with TRBJ1-2; D gene uncertain. CDR1 is SGHTA, CDR2 FQGNSA, per germline. CDR3 length equals 13 residues. V was pared by 2 bases and J by 4 bases, with 8 bases between. CDR3 sequence (DNA): TGTGCCAGCAGCTTAAGGGTCGGCTATGGCTACACCTTC. The encoded protein is CASSLRVGYGYTF. The variable domain in full, completed from reference TRBV7-2 and TRBJ1-2, reads GAGVSQSPSNKVTEKGKDVELRCDPISGHTALYWYRQSLGQGLEFLIYFQGNSAPDKSGLPSDRFSAERTGGSVSTLTIQRTQQEDSAVYLCASSLRVGYGYTFGSGTRLTVV.

The V gene is TRBV18, the J gene TRBJ1-3, with 10 bases fitting TRBD1. CDR3 length equals 12 residues. Germline assignment: CDR1 KGHSH and CDR2 LQKENI. Trimming cost V 4 bases and J 9 bases; bases outside gene matches: 0. The DNA of the CDR3 is TGTGCCAGCTCACGGGACAGGGGCACCATATATTTT. It codes for CASSRDRGTIYF.